The source of this TCR beta chain is a study of T cell responses to AZD1222 COVID-19 vaccine. The protocol was immunoSEQ multiplex PCR, while the TCRdb copy is restricted to in-frame clones and leaves out a portion. The sample lists about 120,000 clones, 90% occurring once. This CDR3 is 14 amino acids long. The V end lost 2 bases, the J end lost 5 bases, and 12 bases lay between the germline ends. Germline V CDR1 and CDR2: SNHLY, FYNNEI. The sequences come from peripheral blood, collected on day 0 of MenACWY control vaccination. This receptor was identified in an adult in good health. V is TRBV2 and J is TRBJ1-1, with D possibly matching TRBD1 (6 bases). CDR3 amino acids: CASSESRGRTEAFF. The CDR3 DNA is TGTGCCAGCAGTGAAAGCAGGGGACGGACTGAAGCTTTCTTT. Using reference TRBV2 and TRBJ1-1 for the parts outside the CDR3, the full variable domain is EPEVTQTPSHQVTQMGQEVILRCVPISNHLYFYWYRQILGQKVEFLVSFYNNEISEKSEIFDDQFSVERPDGSNFTLKIRSTKLEDSAMYFCASSESRGRTEAFFGQGTRLTVV.